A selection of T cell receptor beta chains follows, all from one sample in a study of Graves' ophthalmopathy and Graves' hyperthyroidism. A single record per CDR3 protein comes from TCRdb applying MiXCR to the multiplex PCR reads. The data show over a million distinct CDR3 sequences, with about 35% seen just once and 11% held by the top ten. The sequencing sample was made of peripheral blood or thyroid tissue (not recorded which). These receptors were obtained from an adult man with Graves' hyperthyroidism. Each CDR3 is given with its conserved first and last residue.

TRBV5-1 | CASSLEPSASGANVLTF
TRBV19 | CASSIGPNMNTEAFF
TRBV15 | CATRDQPQHF
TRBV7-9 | CASSRQPGQGNIQYF
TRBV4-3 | CASSQDRHLNTEAFF
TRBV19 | CASSIGSSGPQETQYF
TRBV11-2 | CASSLARFDGETQYF
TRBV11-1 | CASSLAAGLTYEQYF
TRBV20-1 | CSASGVGRRRADTQYF
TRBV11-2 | CASSSDRPQGRGYTF
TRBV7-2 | CASLPTRGTDTQYF
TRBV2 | CASSEFSPRGYEQYF
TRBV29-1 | CSVEVEGRAGGYTF
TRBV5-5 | CASSWRENTEAFF
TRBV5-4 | CASSPGTEPRQYF
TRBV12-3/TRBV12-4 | CASTPRPLTYGYTF